These T cell receptor beta chains were read from a single sample in a study of identical twins. TCRdb called the 5' RACE reads again in MiXCR, with one record for every CDR3 protein. This table holds 100,000 or so distinct CDR3 sequences, 5.9% found once. The sequenced sample consisted of memory T cells sorted from blood. All receptors come from a woman aged 50 to 60 in good health. Each CDR3 is given with its conserved first and last residue. The order of the fields is CDR3 protein, CDR3 DNA, V gene, clone size, D gene, J gene. A D gene is named only where the DNA matches it firmly. A clone size is listed for some rows: how often the clone was seen (once, few, many), or a class if it is expanded.

CDR3 protein: CASSPLELAVYNEQFF
CDR3 DNA: TGTGCCAGCTCACCATTGGAACTAGCGGTGTACAATGAGCAGTTCTTC
V gene: TRBV18
clone size: many
D gene: TRBD2
J gene: TRBJ2-1

CDR3 protein: CASSPGTSGNYNEQFF
CDR3 DNA: TGCGCCAGCAGCCCGGGGACTAGCGGGAACTACAATGAGCAGTTCTTC
V gene: TRBV5-1
clone size: many
D gene: TRBD2
J gene: TRBJ2-1

CDR3 protein: CAWKGDRNTEAFF
CDR3 DNA: TGTGCCTGGAAAGGGGACAGGAACACTGAAGCTTTCTTT
V gene: TRBV30
clone size: many
D gene: TRBD1
J gene: TRBJ1-1

CDR3 protein: CASSQARGPWGGELFF
CDR3 DNA: TGTGCCAGCAGCCAAGCCCGTGGTCCATGGGGCGGGGAGCTGTTTTTT
V gene: TRBV3-1
clone size: few
D gene: .
J gene: TRBJ2-2

CDR3 protein: CASISGTPNTGELFF
CDR3 DNA: TGTGCCAGCATATCCGGGACCCCGAACACCGGGGAGCTGTTTTTT
V gene: TRBV6-5
clone size: many
D gene: .
J gene: TRBJ2-2

CDR3 protein: CATSDWAMGSYGYTF
CDR3 DNA: TGTGCCACCAGTGATTGGGCCATGGGGAGCTATGGCTACACCTTC
V gene: TRBV24-1
clone size: many
D gene: .
J gene: TRBJ1-2

CDR3 protein: CASSPTGWDNSPLHF
CDR3 DNA: TGTGCCAGCAGTCCGACAGGGTGGGATAATTCACCCCTCCACTTT
V gene: TRBV27
clone size: many
D gene: TRBD1
J gene: TRBJ1-6

CDR3 protein: CSAHLSWEHTEAFF
CDR3 DNA: TGCAGTGCCCACCTTTCCTGGGAACACACTGAAGCTTTCTTT
V gene: TRBV20-1
clone size: few
D gene: .
J gene: TRBJ1-1

CDR3 protein: CASSREAGGNTGELFF
CDR3 DNA: TGCGCCAGCAGCCGAGAGGCGGGAGGTAACACCGGGGAGCTGTTTTTT
V gene: TRBV4-1
clone size: many
D gene: TRBD2
J gene: TRBJ2-2

CDR3 protein: CASSSNTGELFF
CDR3 DNA: TGTGCCAGCAGTTCGAACACCGGGGAGCTGTTTTTT
V gene: TRBV28
clone size: many
D gene: .
J gene: TRBJ2-2

CDR3 protein: CSGNSGSNEQFF
CDR3 DNA: TGCAGCGGGAACTCGGGGAGCAATGAGCAGTTCTTC
V gene: TRBV29-1
clone size: .
D gene: .
J gene: TRBJ2-1

CDR3 protein: CASSQARETVGFF
CDR3 DNA: TGCGCCAGCAGCCAAGCCAGAGAGACCGTGGGGTTCTTC
V gene: TRBV4-1
clone size: many
D gene: .
J gene: TRBJ2-1

CDR3 protein: CASSRTPQGHSPLHF
CDR3 DNA: TGTGCCAGCAGCCGAACCCCACAGGGGCATTCACCCCTCCACTTT
V gene: TRBV27
clone size: .
D gene: TRBD1
J gene: TRBJ1-6

CDR3 protein: CASSERFNTEAFF
CDR3 DNA: TGCGCCAGCAGCGAGAGGTTCAACACTGAAGCTTTCTTT
V gene: TRBV5-1
clone size: many
D gene: .
J gene: TRBJ1-1

CDR3 protein: CAIRGSGTGDTGELFF
CDR3 DNA: TGTGCCATCAGGGGGTCCGGGACAGGTGACACCGGGGAGCTGTTTTTT
V gene: TRBV10-3
clone size: few
D gene: TRBD1
J gene: TRBJ2-2

CDR3 protein: CASSVSSGVGGNEQFF
CDR3 DNA: TGTGCCAGCAGCGTATCTAGCGGGGTCGGGGGAAATGAGCAGTTCTTC
V gene: TRBV9
clone size: .
D gene: TRBD2
J gene: TRBJ2-1

CDR3 protein: CASSIDWQPQHF
CDR3 DNA: TGTGCCAGTAGTATTGATTGGCAGCCCCAGCATTTT
V gene: TRBV19
clone size: many
D gene: .
J gene: TRBJ1-5

CDR3 protein: CASSLTGAGDTEAFF
CDR3 DNA: TGTGCCAGCAGCTTAACGGGGGCTGGGGACACTGAAGCTTTCTTT
V gene: TRBV7-3
clone size: many
D gene: .
J gene: TRBJ1-1

CDR3 protein: CASSLVDRANQPQHF
CDR3 DNA: TGTGCCAGCAGTTTAGTGGACAGGGCCAATCAGCCCCAGCATTTT
V gene: TRBV12-3/TRBV12-4
clone size: many
D gene: TRBD1
J gene: TRBJ1-5

CDR3 protein: CASSSPGLLSEAFF
CDR3 DNA: TGCGCCAGCAGCTCCCCAGGGTTACTCTCTGAAGCTTTCTTT
V gene: TRBV5-1
clone size: many
D gene: .
J gene: TRBJ1-1

CDR3 protein: CATGGYNEQFF
CDR3 DNA: TGTGCCACGGGAGGGTACAATGAGCAGTTCTTC
V gene: TRBV10-3
clone size: many
D gene: TRBD2
J gene: TRBJ2-1

CDR3 protein: CASSDPILQAFF
CDR3 DNA: TGTGCCAGCAGTGATCCTATACTTCAAGCTTTCTTT
V gene: TRBV6-1
clone size: few
D gene: .
J gene: TRBJ1-1

CDR3 protein: CASSLTGGGTDTQYF
CDR3 DNA: TGTGCCAGCAGCTTGACAGGGGGGGGCACAGATACGCAGTATTTT
V gene: TRBV12-3/TRBV12-4
clone size: many
D gene: TRBD1
J gene: TRBJ2-3

CDR3 protein: CASSLAGNIQYF
CDR3 DNA: TGCGCCAGCAGCTTGGCGGGAAACATTCAGTACTTC
V gene: TRBV5-1
clone size: many
D gene: .
J gene: TRBJ2-4

CDR3 protein: CASSLFGGRDSYSPGELFF
CDR3 DNA: TGTGCCAGCAGTTTATTTGGCGGGAGGGATTCTTATAGTCCCGGGGAGCTGTTTTTT
V gene: TRBV27
clone size: .
D gene: TRBD2
J gene: TRBJ2-2

CDR3 protein: CATSGTRFYEQYF
CDR3 DNA: TGTGCCACCAGCGGGACAAGATTTTACGAGCAGTACTTC
V gene: TRBV24-1
clone size: many
D gene: .
J gene: TRBJ2-7

CDR3 protein: CAIRQGGTEAFF
CDR3 DNA: TGTGCCATCAGACAGGGCGGCACTGAAGCTTTCTTT
V gene: TRBV10-3
clone size: many
D gene: .
J gene: TRBJ1-1

CDR3 protein: CSVSGQTNEAFF
CDR3 DNA: TGCAGCGTCTCGGGACAGACTAATGAAGCTTTCTTT
V gene: TRBV29-1
clone size: many
D gene: TRBD1
J gene: TRBJ1-1

CDR3 protein: CASSQESSPRTDTQYF
CDR3 DNA: TGTGCCAGCAGCCAAGAGTCCTCCCCTCGCACAGATACGCAGTATTTT
V gene: TRBV4-2
clone size: many
D gene: .
J gene: TRBJ2-3

CDR3 protein: CASSPATIGQRGTGELFF
CDR3 DNA: TGTGCCAGCTCACCCGCTACGATCGGACAGCGCGGCACCGGGGAGCTGTTTTTT
V gene: TRBV18
clone size: .
D gene: .
J gene: TRBJ2-2

CDR3 protein: CASSLVLIQETQYF
CDR3 DNA: TGTGCCAGCAGTTTAGTGCTTATTCAAGAGACCCAGTACTTC
V gene: TRBV12-3/TRBV12-4
clone size: few
D gene: .
J gene: TRBJ2-5

CDR3 protein: CASSLARDRENF
CDR3 DNA: TGTGCCAGCAGCTTGGCCCGTGACAGGGAGAACTTC
V gene: TRBV5-6
clone size: .
D gene: TRBD1
J gene: TRBJ2-4

CDR3 protein: CASSPTGGSNQPQHF
CDR3 DNA: TGTGCCAGCAGCCCGACAGGGGGGAGCAATCAGCCCCAGCATTTT
V gene: TRBV6-5
clone size: many
D gene: TRBD1
J gene: TRBJ1-5

CDR3 protein: CSARVRGRNDEQFF
CDR3 DNA: TGCAGTGCTAGAGTCAGGGGGCGTAACGATGAGCAGTTCTTC
V gene: TRBV20-1
clone size: many
D gene: TRBD1
J gene: TRBJ2-1

CDR3 protein: CASSYAAAGENIQYF
CDR3 DNA: TGTGCCAGCAGTTACGCTGCGGCAGGAGAGAACATTCAGTACTTC
V gene: TRBV6-6
clone size: .
D gene: .
J gene: TRBJ2-4